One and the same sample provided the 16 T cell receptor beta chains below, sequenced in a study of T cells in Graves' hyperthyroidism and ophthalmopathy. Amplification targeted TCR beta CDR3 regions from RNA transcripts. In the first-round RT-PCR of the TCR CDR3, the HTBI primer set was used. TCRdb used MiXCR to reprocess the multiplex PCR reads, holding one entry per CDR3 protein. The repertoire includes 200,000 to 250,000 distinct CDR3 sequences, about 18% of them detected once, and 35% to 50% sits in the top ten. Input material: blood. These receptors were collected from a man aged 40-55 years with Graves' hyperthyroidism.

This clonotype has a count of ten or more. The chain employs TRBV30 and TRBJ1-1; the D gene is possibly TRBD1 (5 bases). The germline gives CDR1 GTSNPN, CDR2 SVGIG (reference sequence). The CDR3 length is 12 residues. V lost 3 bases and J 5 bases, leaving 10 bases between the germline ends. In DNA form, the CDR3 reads TGTGCCTGGAGCAGGGACGTAACTGAAGCTTTCTTT. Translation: CAWSRDVTEAFF. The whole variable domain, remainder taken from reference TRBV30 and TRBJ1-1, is SQTIHQWPATLVQPVGSPLSLECTVEGTSNPNLYWYRQAAGRGLQLLFYSVGIGQISSEVPQNLSASRPQDRQFILSSKKLLLSDSGFYLCAWSRDVTEAFFGQGTRLTVV.

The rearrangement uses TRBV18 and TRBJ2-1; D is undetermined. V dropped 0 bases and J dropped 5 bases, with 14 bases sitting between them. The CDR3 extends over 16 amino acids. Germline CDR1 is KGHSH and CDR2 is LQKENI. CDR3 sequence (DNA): TGTGCCAGCTCACCACCGGTCCAGGTAACTAACAATGAGCAGTTCTTC. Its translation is CASSPPVQVTNNEQFF.

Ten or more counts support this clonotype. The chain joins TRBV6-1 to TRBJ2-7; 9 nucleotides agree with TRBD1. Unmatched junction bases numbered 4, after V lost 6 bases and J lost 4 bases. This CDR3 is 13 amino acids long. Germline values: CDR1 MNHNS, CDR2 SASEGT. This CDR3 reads CASRTGGGYEQYF. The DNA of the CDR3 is TGTGCCAGCAGAACAGGGGGCGGGTACGAGCAGTACTTC.

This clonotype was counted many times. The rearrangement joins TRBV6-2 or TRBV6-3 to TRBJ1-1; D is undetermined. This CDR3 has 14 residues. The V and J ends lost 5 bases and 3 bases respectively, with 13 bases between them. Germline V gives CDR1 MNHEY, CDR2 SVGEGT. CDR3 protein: CASSRPGGDTEAFF. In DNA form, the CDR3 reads TGTGCCAGCAGTCGCCCTGGTGGGGACACTGAAGCTTTCTTT.

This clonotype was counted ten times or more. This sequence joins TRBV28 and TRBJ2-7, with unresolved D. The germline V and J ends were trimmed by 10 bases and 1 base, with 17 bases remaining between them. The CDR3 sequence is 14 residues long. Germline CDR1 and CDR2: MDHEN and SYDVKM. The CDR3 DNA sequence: TGTGCCATCCAGAGTCGAAGGGCTTCCTACGAGCAGTACTTC. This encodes CAIQSRRASYEQYF.

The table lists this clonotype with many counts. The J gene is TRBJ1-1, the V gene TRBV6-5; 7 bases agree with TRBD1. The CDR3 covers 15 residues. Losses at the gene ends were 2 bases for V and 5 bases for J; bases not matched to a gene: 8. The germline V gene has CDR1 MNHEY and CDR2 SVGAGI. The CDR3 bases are TGTGCCAGCAGTTACCCGACAGGGCGATCAACTGAAGCTTTCTTT. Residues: CASSYPTGRSTEAFF.

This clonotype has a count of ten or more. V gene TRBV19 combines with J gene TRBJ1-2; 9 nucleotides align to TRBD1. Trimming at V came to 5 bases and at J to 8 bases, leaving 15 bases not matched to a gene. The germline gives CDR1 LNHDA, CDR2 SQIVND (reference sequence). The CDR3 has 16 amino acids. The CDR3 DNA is TGTGCCAGTAGTTCCGGGACAGGGATCGTCCTTCGAGGCTACACCTTC. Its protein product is CASSSGTGIVLRGYTF.

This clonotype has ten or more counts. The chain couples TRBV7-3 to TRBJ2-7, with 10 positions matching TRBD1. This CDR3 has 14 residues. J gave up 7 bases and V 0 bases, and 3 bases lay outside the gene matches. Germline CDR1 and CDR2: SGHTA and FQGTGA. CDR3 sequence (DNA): TGTGCCAGCAGCTTAACCGGGACAGGGGTAGAGCAGTACTTC. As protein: CASSLTGTGVEQYF.

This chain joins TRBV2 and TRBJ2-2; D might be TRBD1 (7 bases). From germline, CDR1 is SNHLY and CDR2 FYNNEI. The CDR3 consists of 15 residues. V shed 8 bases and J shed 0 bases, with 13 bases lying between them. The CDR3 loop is CASRGTASNTGELFF. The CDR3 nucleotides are TGTGCCAGCCGGGGGACAGCATCGAACACCGGGGAGCTGTTTTTT.

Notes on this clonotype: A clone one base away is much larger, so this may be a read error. DNA of the CDR3: TGTGTCAGCAGCCAAGTGACAGGGAGGTCCAACTATGGCTACACCTTC. Translated, it gives CVSSQVTGRSNYGYTF. This rearrangement joins TRBV3-1 to TRBJ1-2, with 7 nucleotides matching TRBD1. The V gene's germline CDR1 is LGHDT and CDR2 YNNKEL (reference sequence). CDR3 size: 16 residues. The full variable domain, with the rest looked up from reference TRBV3-1 and TRBJ1-2, is DTAVSQTPKYLVTQMGNDKSIKCEQNLGHDTMYWYKQDSKKFLKIMFSYNNKELIINETVPNRFSPKSPDKAHLNLHINSLELGDSAVYFCVSSQVTGRSNYGYTFGSGTRLTVV.

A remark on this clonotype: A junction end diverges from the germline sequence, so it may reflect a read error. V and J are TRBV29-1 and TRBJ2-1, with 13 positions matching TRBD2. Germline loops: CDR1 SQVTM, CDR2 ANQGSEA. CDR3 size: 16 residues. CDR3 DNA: TGCAGCGTGACTAGCGGGGGGTCCAGAAAGTGGAATGAGCGGTTCTTC. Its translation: CSVTSGGSRKWNERFF.

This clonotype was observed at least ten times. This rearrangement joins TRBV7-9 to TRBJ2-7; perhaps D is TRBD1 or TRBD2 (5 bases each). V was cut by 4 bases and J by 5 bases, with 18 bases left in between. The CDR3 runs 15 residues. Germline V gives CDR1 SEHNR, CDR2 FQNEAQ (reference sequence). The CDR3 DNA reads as TGTGCCAGCAGCTCAACGGGGCCCCTGAGCGACGAGCAGTACTTC. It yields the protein CASSSTGPLSDEQYF.

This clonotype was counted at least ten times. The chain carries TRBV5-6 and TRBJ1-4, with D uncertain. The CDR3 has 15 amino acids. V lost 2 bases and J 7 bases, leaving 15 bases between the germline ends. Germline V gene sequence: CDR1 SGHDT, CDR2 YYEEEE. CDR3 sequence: CASSFYSPGGEKLFF. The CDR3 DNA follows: TGTGCCAGCAGCTTTTACAGCCCTGGAGGTGAAAAACTGTTTTTT.

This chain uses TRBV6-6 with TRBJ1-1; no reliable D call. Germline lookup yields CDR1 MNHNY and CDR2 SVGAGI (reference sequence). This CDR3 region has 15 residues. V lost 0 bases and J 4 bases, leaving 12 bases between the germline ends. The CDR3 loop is CASSYSISRGTEAFF. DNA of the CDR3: TGTGCCAGCAGTTACTCGATTTCCCGGGGCACTGAAGCTTTCTTT.

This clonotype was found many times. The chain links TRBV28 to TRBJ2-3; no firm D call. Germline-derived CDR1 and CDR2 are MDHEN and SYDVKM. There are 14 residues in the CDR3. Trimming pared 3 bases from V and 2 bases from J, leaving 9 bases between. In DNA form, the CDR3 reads TGTGCCAGCAGTTTCCGTCCGGCCACAGATACGCAGTATTTT. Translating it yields CASSFRPATDTQYF.

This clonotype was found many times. The CDR3 DNA follows: TGCAGTGCTAGTCCGCGGGGGGGCCGAGAGACCCAGTACTTC. Translation gives CSASPRGGRETQYF. This chain uses TRBV20-1 with TRBJ2-5; 9 bases map to TRBD2. Unmatched junction bases numbered 6, after V lost 3 bases and J lost 4 bases. Germline CDR1 DFQATT, CDR2 SNEGSKA (reference sequence). CDR3 length: 14 amino acids.